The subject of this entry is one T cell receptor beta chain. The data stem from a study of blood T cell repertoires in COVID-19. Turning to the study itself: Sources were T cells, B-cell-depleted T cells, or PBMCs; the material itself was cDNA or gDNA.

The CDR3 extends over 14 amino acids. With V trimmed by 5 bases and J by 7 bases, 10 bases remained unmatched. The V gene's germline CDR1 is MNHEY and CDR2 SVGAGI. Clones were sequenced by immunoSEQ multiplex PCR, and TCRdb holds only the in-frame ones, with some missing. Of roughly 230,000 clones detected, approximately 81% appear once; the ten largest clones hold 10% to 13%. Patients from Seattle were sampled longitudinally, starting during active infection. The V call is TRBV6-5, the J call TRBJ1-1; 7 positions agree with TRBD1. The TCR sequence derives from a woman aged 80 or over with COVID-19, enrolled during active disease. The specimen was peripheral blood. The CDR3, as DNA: TGTGCCAGCAGTCAGCCGGGACAGAGCTTTGAAGCTTTCTTT. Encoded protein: CASSQPGQSFEAFF.